The 25 T cell receptor beta chains below come from one sample, sequenced in a study of shared clonotypes between healthy human individuals. Clones were sequenced by immunoSEQ multiplex PCR, and TCRdb holds only the in-frame ones, with some missing. The sample has hundreds of thousands of clones, roughly 72% seen once. What was sequenced was memory CD4+ T cells sorted from blood. The subset is: CD45RA-negative fraction. Receptor source: a woman aged 25 to 39 in good health.

The chain links TRBV4-1 to TRBJ2-7; perhaps TRBD1 as D (6 bases). Trimming took off 3 bases at V and 1 base at J, with 16 bases between the two ends. Germline V gives CDR1 MGHRA, CDR2 YSYEKL. The CDR3 has 16 residues. CDR3 residues: CASSQGAGRKSYEQYF. In DNA form, the CDR3 reads TGCGCCAGCAGCCAGGGGGCCGGCAGGAAGTCCTACGAGCAGTACTTC.

This clone was detected once. The genes are TRBV5-1 and TRBJ1-4; D ambiguous. The V end lost 0 bases, the J end lost 2 bases, and 5 bases lay between the germline ends. CDR1 and CDR2 from the germline V gene are SGHRS and YFSETQ. CDR3 length equals 14 residues. The CDR3 DNA is TGCGCCAGCAGCTTGGGAGGGACTAATGAAAAACTGTTTTTT. Its protein product is CASSLGGTNEKLFF.

J is TRBJ2-3 and V is TRBV28, with D possibly TRBD1 on 5 matching bases. V lost 3 bases to trimming and J lost 9 bases, with 19 bases between them. The CDR3 runs 15 residues. Per the germline V gene, CDR1 is MDHEN and CDR2 is SYDVKM. This CDR3 reads CASSLKPSGAATQYF. The CDR3 nucleotides are TGTGCCAGCAGTTTGAAACCCTCTGGGGCCGCAACGCAGTATTTT.

V and J are TRBV6-1 and TRBJ2-4; a possible D gene is TRBD2 (7 bases). With 3 bases removed from V and 2 bases from J, the gap between germline ends came to 17 bases. The length of the CDR3 is 17 residues. Germline V gene sequence: CDR1 MNHNS, CDR2 SASEGT. This CDR3 reads CASSDYWGGQPKNIQYF. The CDR3 bases are TGTGCCAGCAGTGACTATTGGGGGGGGCAGCCCAAAAACATTCAGTACTTC.

In its sample, this clone was seen a few times. The chain uses TRBV25-1 and TRBJ1-3; D may be TRBD1 (5 bases). The CDR3 is made up of 15 amino acids. The ends were cut back, 2 bases at V and 3 bases at J, with 11 bases in the middle. Germline V CDR1 and CDR2: MGHDK, SYGVNS. CDR3 sequence (DNA): TGTGCCAGCAGTGAACAAGGGGCGGGTGGAAACACCATATATTTT. Translation gives CASSEQGAGGNTIYF.

This chain uses TRBV5-8 with TRBJ2-7; the match to TRBD2 covers 8 bases. The germline gives CDR1 SGHTS, CDR2 YDEGEE. This CDR3 contains 15 residues. Losses at the gene ends were 5 bases for V and 0 bases for J; bases not matched to a gene: 7. CDR3 nucleotide sequence: TGTGCCAGCAGTCCCGGGACTAGTGACTCCTACGAGCAGTACTTC. It encodes CASSPGTSDSYEQYF.

This chain's CDR3 is CASSDRLANYGYTF. In DNA, the CDR3 is TGTGCCAGCAGTGACAGATTAGCTAACTATGGCTACACCTTC. This chain uses TRBV2 with TRBJ1-2; D unresolved. Germline V lookup: CDR1 SNHLY, CDR2 FYNNEI. With 3 bases removed from V and 0 bases from J, the gap between germline ends came to 8 bases. This CDR3 is built from 14 residues.

This clone has a single count. The chain links TRBV6-6 to TRBJ1-2; unclear D gene. Trimming stripped 0 bases from V and 2 bases from J, with 10 bases between. The germline V gene encodes CDR1 MNHNY and CDR2 SVGAGI (reference sequence). CDR3 length: 15 amino acids. CDR3 bases: TGTGCCAGCAGTTACTCCCCCGCACAGAACTATGGCTACACCTTC. Its protein is CASSYSPAQNYGYTF.

The rearrangement links TRBV28 to TRBJ1-4, with 7 bases that match TRBD1. This CDR3 is built from 15 residues. Trimming removed 4 bases from V and 4 bases from J; junction bases left unmatched: 6. Germline CDR1 reads MDHEN; CDR2 reads SYDVKM. The CDR3 sequence: CASSSGGRYNEKLFF. Here the CDR3 DNA reads TGTGCCAGCAGTTCAGGGGGACGGTATAATGAAAAACTGTTTTTT.

This clone was detected once. The chain combines TRBV6-6 with TRBJ2-1, with D perhaps matching TRBD2 (5 bases). The CDR3 is 15 amino acids. Germline values: CDR1 MNHNY, CDR2 SVGAGI (reference sequence). V was pared by 10 bases and J by 3 bases, with 19 bases between. The CDR3 here is CATNPLAGSYNEQFF. The CDR3, as DNA: TGTGCCACAAACCCCCTCGCGGGCAGCTACAATGAGCAGTTCTTC.

V is TRBV28 and J is TRBJ2-7; tentatively, D is TRBD2 (6 bases). The CDR3 is made up of 17 amino acids. Between the trimmed V and J ends, which lost 3 bases and 5 bases, there was a span of 23 bases. Germline assignment: CDR1 MDHEN and CDR2 SYDVKM. This CDR3 is CASSLLQLREIRHEQYF. The CDR3 bases are TGTGCCAGCAGTTTGCTCCAGTTACGGGAGATACGCCACGAGCAGTACTTC.

In its sample, this clone was seen once. V gene TRBV28 combines with J gene TRBJ2-1; perhaps TRBD2 as D (5 bases). The CDR3 extends over 16 amino acids. Germline CDR1 and CDR2: MDHEN and SYDVKM. V lost 2 bases, J lost 8 bases, and 19 bases lay in between. The CDR3 DNA reads as TGTGCCAGCAGTTTAAAGTGGCGGGCCTTAGGGTATGAGCAGTTCTTC. This sequence encodes CASSLKWRALGYEQFF.

This rearrangement joins TRBV5-4 to TRBJ2-7; TRBD2 might be the D (6 bases). Trimming removed 6 bases from V and 0 bases from J, with 16 bases in between. Germline V gene lookup returns CDR1 SGHNT and CDR2 YYREEE (reference sequence). The CDR3 covers 15 residues. In DNA, the CDR3 is TGTGCCAGCACCCCACCCGGGAGAAGCTCCTACGAGCAGTACTTC. It translates to CASTPPGRSSYEQYF.

The gene calls are TRBV5-8 and TRBJ1-2; D is unclear. CDR1 and CDR2 from the germline V gene are SGHTS and YDEGEE. The CDR3 totals 14 residues. V was shortened by 6 bases and J by 3 bases, with 15 bases between the two germline ends. The CDR3 DNA sequence: TGTGCCAGCACCCCCCGGCAGAGGGACTATGGCTACACCTTC. Translating gives CASTPRQRDYGYTF. Variable domain in full (rest from reference TRBV5-8 and TRBJ1-2): EAGVTQSPTHLIKTRGQQATLRCSPISGHTSVYWYQQALGLGLQFLLWYDEGEERNRGNFPPRFSGRQFPNYSSELNVNALELEDSALYLCASTPRQRDYGYTFGSGTRLTVV.

V is TRBV5-4 and J is TRBJ1-1, with 10 bases identical to TRBD1. Germline assignment: CDR1 SGHNT and CDR2 YYREEE (reference sequence). V lost 2 bases, J lost 2 bases, and 3 bases stayed unmatched. The CDR3 loop spans 15 amino acids. CDR3 in amino acids: CASSFGTGVNTEAFF. For the CDR3, the DNA is TGTGCCAGCAGCTTTGGGACAGGGGTTAACACTGAAGCTTTCTTT.

V usage is TRBV9 and J usage is TRBJ2-3, with D perhaps being TRBD1 or TRBD2 (5 bases each). This CDR3 is 15 amino acids long. Germline CDR1 reads SGDLS; CDR2 reads YYNGEE. V lost 1 base and J lost 0, with 9 bases in between. The CDR3 is CASSVMRDSTDTQYF. CDR3 bases: TGTGCCAGCAGCGTAATGAGGGACAGCACAGATACGCAGTATTTT. The entire variable domain, with the rest obtained from reference TRBV9 and TRBJ2-3, is as follows: DSGVTQTPKHLITATGQRVTLRCSPRSGDLSVYWYQQSLDQGLQFLIQYYNGEERAKGNILERFSAQQFPDLHSELNLSSLELGDSALYFCASSVMRDSTDTQYFGPGTRLTVL.

This chain joins TRBV5-1 and TRBJ2-7, with D maybe TRBD1 (5 bases). This CDR3 has 15 residues. Germline CDR1 is SGHRS and CDR2 is YFSETQ. V lost 0 bases, J lost 0 bases, and 10 bases lay in between. The CDR3 here is CASSLVEGASYEQYF. The CDR3 coding sequence is TGCGCCAGCAGCTTGGTTGAAGGGGCCTCCTACGAGCAGTACTTC. Full variable domain (remainder filled in from reference TRBV5-1 and TRBJ2-7): KAGVTQTPRYLIKTRGQQVTLSCSPISGHRSVSWYQQTPGQGLQFLFEYFSETQRNKGNFPGRFSGRQFSNSRSEMNVSTLELGDSALYLCASSLVEGASYEQYFGPGTRLTVT.

The chain has TRBV7-9 and TRBJ1-2, with 9 bases that match TRBD1. The length of the CDR3 is 15 residues. V was pared by 5 bases and J by 7 bases, with 11 bases of the junction left unmatched. Germline V gives CDR1 SEHNR, CDR2 FQNEAQ (reference sequence). As DNA, the CDR3 is TGTGCCAGCAGCACCCGAAACAGGGGGCGGTTTGGCTACACCTTC. It codes for CASSTRNRGRFGYTF. Using reference TRBV7-9 and TRBJ1-2 for the parts outside the CDR3, the full variable domain is DTGVSQNPRHKITKRGQNVTFRCDPISEHNRLYWYRQTLGQGPEFLTYFQNEAQLEKSRLLSDRFSAERPKGSFSTLEIQRTEQGDSAMYLCASSTRNRGRFGYTFGSGTRLTVV.

J is TRBJ2-2 and V is TRBV28; 11 bases fit TRBD1. Germline CDR1 reads MDHEN; CDR2 reads SYDVKM. Germline trimming cut 8 bases from V and 4 bases from J; bases unmatched to any gene: 6. CDR3 length: 15 amino acids. CDR3 in amino acids: CASEGTGGVTGELFF. For the CDR3, the DNA is TGTGCCAGCGAGGGGACAGGGGGGGTCACCGGGGAGCTGTTTTTT.

CDR3 sequence (DNA): TGCGCCAGCAGCCCCGGGACTAGCGGGAGGGGGGAGCAGTTCTTC. This sequence encodes CASSPGTSGRGEQFF. This chain connects TRBV5-1 to TRBJ2-1, with 16 bases lining up with TRBD2. The germline gives CDR1 SGHRS, CDR2 YFSETQ. V gave up 4 bases and J gave up 10 bases; unmatched junction bases: 5. This CDR3 is built from 15 residues.

The chain links TRBV28 to TRBJ2-7; tentatively, D is TRBD2 (7 bases). The CDR3 totals 14 residues. Germline loops: CDR1 MDHEN, CDR2 SYDVKM. V was shortened by 3 bases and J by 2 bases, with 11 bases between the two germline ends. CDR3 in DNA: TGTGCCAGCAGTTTGTTGGGGGGGCCCTACGAGCAGTACTTC. As protein: CASSLLGGPYEQYF.

V usage is TRBV27 and J usage is TRBJ1-2; weak D call: TRBD1 (5 bases). V was shortened by 2 bases and J by 4 bases, with 17 bases between the two germline ends. CDR1 and CDR2 from the germline V gene are MNHEY and SMNVEV (reference sequence). The CDR3 has 16 amino acids. CDR3 residues: CASSLNPAGGGYGYTF. CDR3 nucleotide sequence: TGTGCCAGCAGTTTAAATCCGGCGGGGGGGGGCTATGGCTACACCTTC.

V usage is TRBV18 and J usage is TRBJ2-2; 9 nucleotides agree with TRBD1. V lost 5 bases, J lost 6 bases, and 10 bases stayed unmatched. Germline V gene lookup returns CDR1 KGHSH and CDR2 LQKENI. CDR3 length: 16 amino acids. The CDR3 region is CASSRDRGSLSGELFF. CDR3 bases: TGTGCCAGCTCAAGAGACAGGGGGTCGTTGTCCGGGGAGCTGTTTTTT.

The chain combines TRBV2 with TRBJ1-5; D gene ambiguous. The CDR3 covers 14 residues. Germline V gene data show CDR1 as SNHLY and CDR2 as FYNNEI. The V gene lost 7 bases and the J gene lost 1 base, with 11 bases spanning the gap. As DNA, the CDR3 is TGTGCCAGCAACGGTTGGGTAAGCAATCAGCCCCAGCATTTT. Residues: CASNGWVSNQPQHF. Drawing the rest from reference TRBV2 and TRBJ1-5, the complete variable domain is EPEVTQTPSHQVTQMGQEVILRCVPISNHLYFYWYRQILGQKVEFLVSFYNNEISEKSEIFDDQFSVERPDGSNFTLKIRSTKLEDSAMYFCASNGWVSNQPQHFGDGTRLSIL.

This clone was observed a handful of times. The chain combines TRBV13 with TRBJ2-7; D perhaps matches TRBD2 (5 bases). The V gene's germline CDR1 is PRHDT and CDR2 FYEKMQ (reference sequence). V gave up 5 bases and J gave up 7 bases, with 18 bases separating them. The CDR3 contains 14 residues. CDR3: CASSHRGRVWEQYF. The CDR3, as DNA: TGTGCCAGCAGCCATCGGGGTCGGGTGTGGGAGCAGTACTTC.